A selection of T cell receptor beta chains follows, all from one sample in a study of blood T cells in healthy people across ages. TCRdb called the 5' RACE reads again in MiXCR, with one record for every CDR3 protein. The sample holds about 1.5 million distinct CDR3 sequences, approximately 43% seen once. Sequenced input: blood. The origin of the receptors is a woman aged 18-30 years in good health. The CDR3 runs from the conserved cysteine through the conserved F or W. A D gene is named only where the DNA matches it firmly. The size of a clone is reported for some rows only, either as once, few or many, or as a class for expanded clones.

j_call: TRBJ2-7; clone_size: few; v_call: TRBV30; d_call: TRBD2; cdr3_nt: TGTGCCTGGGAAGCGGGGGCATACTCCTACGAGCAGTACTTC; cdr3_aa: CAWEAGAYSYEQYF
j_call: TRBJ1-5; clone_size: few; v_call: TRBV20-1; d_call: TRBD1; cdr3_nt: TGCAGTGCCCTGAGGGGGCCGGGGCAGCCCCAGCATTTT; cdr3_aa: CSALRGPGQPQHF
j_call: TRBJ2-7; clone_size: .; v_call: TRBV7-9; d_call: .; cdr3_nt: TGTGCCAGCAGCTCGGTTCACTACGAGCAGTACTTC; cdr3_aa: CASSSVHYEQYF
j_call: TRBJ2-7; clone_size: .; v_call: TRBV20-1; d_call: .; cdr3_nt: TGCAGTGCGGAAGGGGGGGACTACTACGAGCAGCACTTC; cdr3_aa: CSAEGGDYYEQHF
j_call: TRBJ1-1; clone_size: .; v_call: TRBV6-5; d_call: TRBD1; cdr3_nt: TGTGCCAGCAGTTACTCTGGACAGGGTGGCACTGAAGCTTTCTTT; cdr3_aa: CASSYSGQGGTEAFF
j_call: TRBJ1-2; clone_size: few; v_call: TRBV5-1; d_call: .; cdr3_nt: TGCGCCAGCAGTCGTGAAACAGGGACCTATGGCTACACCTTC; cdr3_aa: CASSRETGTYGYTF
j_call: TRBJ1-2; clone_size: .; v_call: TRBV6-2/TRBV6-3; d_call: .; cdr3_nt: TGTGCCAGCAGTGACTCGACAGAAGGAGGCTACACCTTC; cdr3_aa: CASSDSTEGGYTF
j_call: TRBJ2-5; clone_size: .; v_call: TRBV29-1; d_call: .; cdr3_nt: TGCAGCGCCTCCACAGGGATCGAGACCCAGTACTTC; cdr3_aa: CSASTGIETQYF
j_call: TRBJ1-2; clone_size: few; v_call: TRBV25-1; d_call: TRBD1; cdr3_nt: TGTGCCAGCAGTGGCTACAGGGGAGAGTTGGGTTTTGGCTATGGCTACACCTTC; cdr3_aa: CASSGYRGELGFGYGYTF
j_call: TRBJ1-2; clone_size: few; v_call: TRBV2; d_call: .; cdr3_nt: TGTGCCAGCAGTGAAGCCTGGTCTAAGTCGGGCAGGCGAGCTAACTATGGCTACACCTTC; cdr3_aa: CASSEAWSKSGRRANYGYTF
j_call: TRBJ1-2; clone_size: .; v_call: TRBV20-1; d_call: .; cdr3_nt: TGCAGTGCTAGAGATTTTGAGGGAGGGTGGGGGGAACATGGCTACACCTTC; cdr3_aa: CSARDFEGGWGEHGYTF
j_call: TRBJ1-2; clone_size: .; v_call: TRBV11-1; d_call: TRBD1; cdr3_nt: TGTGCCACTTCAACTCGGGACAGCGGAGTCTATGGCTACACCTTC; cdr3_aa: CATSTRDSGVYGYTF
j_call: TRBJ1-1; clone_size: .; v_call: TRBV7-2; d_call: .; cdr3_nt: TGTGCCAGCAGCCCCTTAGCTTTCTTT; cdr3_aa: CASSPLAFF
j_call: TRBJ2-1; clone_size: .; v_call: TRBV7-2; d_call: .; cdr3_nt: TGTGCCAGCAGCTTAGACCAGGGGAAGCTTAAGCAGTTCTTC; cdr3_aa: CASSLDQGKLKQFF
j_call: TRBJ1-1; clone_size: few; v_call: TRBV12-3/TRBV12-4; d_call: .; cdr3_nt: TGTGCCAGCAGTTTATTCGGGAGCGGGAACACTGAAGCTTTCTTT; cdr3_aa: CASSLFGSGNTEAFF
j_call: TRBJ2-7; clone_size: few; v_call: TRBV3-1; d_call: .; cdr3_nt: TGTGCCAGCAGCCAAGATAAAGTGGGGGAGCAGTACTTC; cdr3_aa: CASSQDKVGEQYF
j_call: TRBJ2-7; clone_size: .; v_call: TRBV3-1; d_call: TRBD2; cdr3_nt: TGTGCCAGCAGCCAAGTCCTTGGGACTAGCGGGCCGCCCTACGAGCAGTACTTC; cdr3_aa: CASSQVLGTSGPPYEQYF
j_call: TRBJ2-7; clone_size: .; v_call: TRBV19; d_call: TRBD2; cdr3_nt: TGTGCCAGTAGCACCCGACTAGCCGTCTACGAGCAGTACTTC; cdr3_aa: CASSTRLAVYEQYF
j_call: TRBJ2-5; clone_size: .; v_call: TRBV4-1; d_call: .; cdr3_nt: TGCGCCAGCAGCCAAGAGGCCCGGAACCAAGAGACCCAGTACTTC; cdr3_aa: CASSQEARNQETQYF
j_call: TRBJ2-3; clone_size: few; v_call: TRBV20-1; d_call: TRBD1; cdr3_nt: TGCAGTGCTCCTTTACCGGGACAGGGGACAGATACGCAGTATTTT; cdr3_aa: CSAPLPGQGTDTQYF
j_call: TRBJ2-7; clone_size: few; v_call: TRBV7-9; d_call: TRBD1; cdr3_nt: TGTGCCAGCAGCCCTAGTTCCGGGACAGATTACGAGCAGTACTTC; cdr3_aa: CASSPSSGTDYEQYF
j_call: TRBJ2-1; clone_size: .; v_call: TRBV24-1; d_call: .; cdr3_nt: TGTGCCACCAGTGGGGGGGACACCCTCAATGAGCAGTTCTTC; cdr3_aa: CATSGGDTLNEQFF
j_call: TRBJ1-1; clone_size: few; v_call: TRBV20-1; d_call: .; cdr3_nt: TGCAGTGCTAGACCCCTGACCACCACTGAAGCTTTCTTT; cdr3_aa: CSARPLTTTEAFF
j_call: TRBJ2-3; clone_size: .; v_call: TRBV12-3/TRBV12-4; d_call: TRBD2; cdr3_nt: TGTGCCAGCAGTTCAGCTAGCGGCGGAGATACGCAGTATTTT; cdr3_aa: CASSSASGGDTQYF
j_call: TRBJ1-5; clone_size: .; v_call: TRBV6-6; d_call: TRBD1; cdr3_nt: TGTGCCAGCAGGCGACAGGGTAATCAGCCCCAGCATTTT; cdr3_aa: CASRRQGNQPQHF
j_call: TRBJ1-1; clone_size: few; v_call: TRBV2; d_call: .; cdr3_nt: TGTGCCAGCAGCACCGGGGGGCAGAACACTGAAGCTTTCTTT; cdr3_aa: CASSTGGQNTEAFF
j_call: TRBJ1-1; clone_size: few; v_call: TRBV5-8; d_call: TRBD1; cdr3_nt: TGTGCCAGCAAGAGGACAGGGCTAGGCACTGAAGCTTTCTTT; cdr3_aa: CASKRTGLGTEAFF
j_call: TRBJ1-2; clone_size: few; v_call: TRBV19; d_call: .; cdr3_nt: TGTGCCACCCGGCCATACGCTAACTATGGCTACACCTTC; cdr3_aa: CATRPYANYGYTF
j_call: TRBJ2-5; clone_size: many; v_call: TRBV6-2/TRBV6-3; d_call: .; cdr3_nt: TGTGCCAGCAGTTCCCGGGGCTCAGAGACCCAGTACTTC; cdr3_aa: CASSSRGSETQYF
j_call: TRBJ2-5; clone_size: many; v_call: TRBV2; d_call: TRBD1; cdr3_nt: TGTGCCAGCAGTGGACAGGGAAAAGAGACCCAGTACTTC; cdr3_aa: CASSGQGKETQYF
j_call: TRBJ2-7; clone_size: .; v_call: TRBV11-2; d_call: .; cdr3_nt: TGTGCCAGCAGATCGGGACGGGACCCCTACGAGCAGTACTTC; cdr3_aa: CASRSGRDPYEQYF
j_call: TRBJ2-1; clone_size: .; v_call: TRBV14; d_call: .; cdr3_nt: TGTGCCAGCAGCCCACTCAGGATGATACACAATGAGCAGTTCTTC; cdr3_aa: CASSPLRMIHNEQFF
j_call: TRBJ2-3; clone_size: .; v_call: TRBV4-1; d_call: TRBD2; cdr3_nt: TGCGCCAGCAGTCGCGGGGGAGCAAGCACAGATACGCAGTATTTT; cdr3_aa: CASSRGGASTDTQYF
j_call: TRBJ2-5; clone_size: .; v_call: TRBV4-1; d_call: .; cdr3_nt: TGCGCCAGCAGCGAAGTAGGGGGTCGCCAAGAGACCCAGTACTTC; cdr3_aa: CASSEVGGRQETQYF
j_call: TRBJ2-1; clone_size: few; v_call: TRBV24-1; d_call: TRBD2; cdr3_nt: TGTGCCACCAGTGAGGGGACTAGCGGGAGGCATGAGCAGTTCTTC; cdr3_aa: CATSEGTSGRHEQFF
j_call: TRBJ2-3; clone_size: many; v_call: TRBV7-2; d_call: .; cdr3_nt: TGTGCCAGCAGCTTAGGGCTAGAAACAGATACGCAGTATTTT; cdr3_aa: CASSLGLETDTQYF
j_call: TRBJ1-2; clone_size: few; v_call: TRBV12-3/TRBV12-4; d_call: .; cdr3_nt: TGTGCCAGCAGTTTAGCTGGACTTGCTGGCTACACCTTC; cdr3_aa: CASSLAGLAGYTF
j_call: TRBJ2-1; clone_size: .; v_call: TRBV12-3/TRBV12-4; d_call: .; cdr3_nt: TGTGCCATCGAAACCGGGACAGAGCAGTTCTTC; cdr3_aa: CAIETGTEQFF
j_call: TRBJ2-3; clone_size: .; v_call: TRBV9; d_call: TRBD2; cdr3_nt: TGTGCCAGCAGCGTACACCCCCCCCGGACTAGCGGCACAGATACGCAGTATTTT; cdr3_aa: CASSVHPPRTSGTDTQYF
j_call: TRBJ2-1; clone_size: .; v_call: TRBV28; d_call: .; cdr3_nt: TGTGCCAGCAGTCGTCATCGAGCCTACAATGAGCAGTTCTTC; cdr3_aa: CASSRHRAYNEQFF
j_call: TRBJ1-2; clone_size: .; v_call: TRBV25-1; d_call: .; cdr3_nt: TGTGCCAGCAGTGAGTCAACCGGTAACTATGGCTACACCTTC; cdr3_aa: CASSESTGNYGYTF
j_call: TRBJ2-3; clone_size: .; v_call: TRBV7-6; d_call: .; cdr3_nt: TGTGCCAGCAGCTACAAGGTCGGGAGTTCAGATACGCAGTATTTT; cdr3_aa: CASSYKVGSSDTQYF
j_call: TRBJ2-2; clone_size: .; v_call: TRBV7-8; d_call: TRBD1; cdr3_nt: TGTGCCAGCAGCCAACATGGACAGGGGGCGGCCGGGGAGCTGTTTTTT; cdr3_aa: CASSQHGQGAAGELFF
j_call: TRBJ1-5; clone_size: .; v_call: TRBV5-6; d_call: .; cdr3_nt: TGTGCCAGCAGCCCCACCCAGGGCGAGAGCAATCAGCCCCAGCATTTT; cdr3_aa: CASSPTQGESNQPQHF
j_call: TRBJ2-3; clone_size: many; v_call: TRBV29-1; d_call: TRBD1; cdr3_nt: TGCAGCGTTGAAAGTCAGGGGGCAGATACGCAGTATTTT; cdr3_aa: CSVESQGADTQYF
j_call: TRBJ2-5; clone_size: few; v_call: TRBV6-6; d_call: .; cdr3_nt: TGTGCCAGCGAACCGGGACAACAAGAGACCCAGTACTTC; cdr3_aa: CASEPGQQETQYF
j_call: TRBJ2-1; clone_size: .; v_call: TRBV29-1; d_call: .; cdr3_nt: TGCAGCGCCAATAGGGCGGGTACGGGAGCTGAGCAGTTCTTC; cdr3_aa: CSANRAGTGAEQFF
j_call: TRBJ2-3; clone_size: .; v_call: TRBV25-1; d_call: TRBD2; cdr3_nt: TGTGCCAGCAGTTCGACTAGCGGGGACCTCCCTAGCACAGATACGCAGTATTTT; cdr3_aa: CASSSTSGDLPSTDTQYF
j_call: TRBJ1-2; clone_size: few; v_call: TRBV7-2; d_call: .; cdr3_nt: TGTGCCAGCAGCTTAGGGGGCAGGGGAAACTATGGCTACACCTTC; cdr3_aa: CASSLGGRGNYGYTF
j_call: TRBJ2-3; clone_size: .; v_call: TRBV20-1; d_call: TRBD2; cdr3_nt: TGCAGTGCTGAGGGACTAGCGGGGGCCACAGATACGCAGTATTTT; cdr3_aa: CSAEGLAGATDTQYF
j_call: TRBJ2-1; clone_size: .; v_call: TRBV11-2; d_call: .; cdr3_nt: TGTGCCAGCAGGCTCGTACAGAAGGGGGGCAATGAGCAGTTCTTC; cdr3_aa: CASRLVQKGGNEQFF
j_call: TRBJ1-2; clone_size: few; v_call: TRBV24-1; d_call: TRBD1; cdr3_nt: TGTGCCACCAGTGATCGGGACAGCAACTATGGCTACACCTTC; cdr3_aa: CATSDRDSNYGYTF
j_call: TRBJ1-5; clone_size: many; v_call: TRBV12-3/TRBV12-4; d_call: .; cdr3_nt: TGTGCCAGCAGTCCCGACTGGAATAGCAATCAGCCCCAGCATTTT; cdr3_aa: CASSPDWNSNQPQHF
j_call: TRBJ2-7; clone_size: .; v_call: TRBV6-6; d_call: TRBD2; cdr3_nt: TGTGCCGGCGGGACTAGCGGGACCCACGAGCAGTACTTC; cdr3_aa: CAGGTSGTHEQYF
j_call: TRBJ2-2; clone_size: .; v_call: TRBV6-2/TRBV6-3; d_call: .; cdr3_nt: TGTGCCAGCAGTTACTCGAGCTACACCGGGGAGCTGTTTTTT; cdr3_aa: CASSYSSYTGELFF
j_call: TRBJ2-7; clone_size: .; v_call: TRBV7-9; d_call: .; cdr3_nt: TGTGCCAGCAGCCCACACAGGTACGAGCAGTACTTC; cdr3_aa: CASSPHRYEQYF
j_call: TRBJ2-2; clone_size: .; v_call: TRBV5-1; d_call: .; cdr3_nt: TGCGCCAGCAGCTTGAGTGGGGGCAGGGATGCCGGGGAGCTGTTTTTT; cdr3_aa: CASSLSGGRDAGELFF
j_call: TRBJ2-1; clone_size: .; v_call: TRBV12-3/TRBV12-4; d_call: .; cdr3_nt: TGTGCCAGCAGTTGGTCCCCATATTGGGAGCAGTTCTTC; cdr3_aa: CASSWSPYWEQFF
j_call: TRBJ2-3; clone_size: few; v_call: TRBV24-1; d_call: .; cdr3_nt: TGTGCAACCAGTGACTGGGCAGGAAGCACAGATACGCAGTATTTT; cdr3_aa: CATSDWAGSTDTQYF
j_call: TRBJ2-3; clone_size: few; v_call: TRBV20-1; d_call: TRBD2; cdr3_nt: TGCAGTGCAATCACCGAGACTAGCGGGAGCGTAGATACGCAGTATTTT; cdr3_aa: CSAITETSGSVDTQYF